This T cell receptor beta chain was sequenced in a study of T cell responses to AZD1222 COVID-19 vaccine. The CDR3 is made up of 14 amino acids. V dropped 7 bases and J dropped 9 bases, with 19 bases sitting between them. CDR1 MDHEN and CDR2 SYDVKM come from the germline V gene. Generated by immunoSEQ multiplex PCR, the TCRdb table keeps only in-frame clones and is missing some. The sample records 150,000 to 180,000 clones, roughly 90% being singletons. Here the sequenced sample was peripheral blood, taken on day 0 of MenACWY control vaccination. The TCR originated in an adult in good health. The V call is TRBV28, the J call TRBJ2-1; a weak D match, TRBD2 (6 bases). The CDR3 is CASNLRLGLGEQFF. The CDR3 DNA is TGTGCCAGCAACCTTCGACTAGGCTTGGGTGAGCAGTTCTTC. The variable domain in full, with the rest retrieved from reference TRBV28 and TRBJ2-1, is DVKVTQSSRYLVKRTGEKVFLECVQDMDHENMFWYRQDPGLGLRLIYFSYDVKMKEKGDIPEGYSVSREKKERFSLILESASTNQTSMYLCASNLRLGLGEQFFGPGTRLTVL.